The rows below give T cell receptor beta chains drawn from one sample of a study of breast tumors, draining lymph nodes, adjacent tissues. TCRdb re-analysed the multiplex PCR reads in MiXCR, keeping a single row per CDR3 protein. The sample carries approximately 230,000 distinct CDR3 sequences, under 40% recorded once. What was sequenced was axillary lymph node tissue. The receptors come from a female donor with breast cancer. Some clones in this sample may be carry-over from other donors' samples. The CDR3 runs from the conserved cysteine through the conserved F or W. Each record gives: V gene, J gene, D gene, clone size, CDR3 DNA, CDR3 protein. D genes are given only for firm matches. Clone size is shown for a subset of rows, as once, few, many or a class of expanded clone.

v_gene: TRBV2
j_gene: TRBJ2-3
d_gene: NA
abundance: NA
CDR3nt: TGTGCCAGCCAGAGGGGGGCTAGCACAGATACGCAGTATTTT
CDR3aa: CASQRGASTDTQYF

v_gene: TRBV7-3
j_gene: TRBJ2-7
d_gene: NA
abundance: NA
CDR3nt: TGTGCCAGCAGATACGGGACTTTCTACGGGCAGTACTTC
CDR3aa: CASRYGTFYGQYF

v_gene: TRBV11-3
j_gene: TRBJ2-2
d_gene: TRBD1
abundance: many
CDR3nt: TGTGCCAGCGTTCGAGGGGGCAGGGGGAACACCGGGGAGCTGTTTTTT
CDR3aa: CASVRGGRGNTGELFF

v_gene: TRBV7-9
j_gene: TRBJ2-2
d_gene: TRBD2
abundance: many
CDR3nt: TGTGCCAGCAGCCGCGGGGGGCGAAACACCGGGGAGCTGTTTTTT
CDR3aa: CASSRGGRNTGELFF

v_gene: TRBV28
j_gene: TRBJ2-5
d_gene: TRBD2
abundance: few
CDR3nt: TGTGCCAGCAGCCAGACTAGCGGGTATAAAGAGACCCAGTACTTC
CDR3aa: CASSQTSGYKETQYF

v_gene: TRBV9
j_gene: TRBJ2-2
d_gene: NA
abundance: many
CDR3nt: TGTGCCAGCAGCGTATCTGTCCTATCCGGGGAGCTGTTTTTT
CDR3aa: CASSVSVLSGELFF

v_gene: TRBV6-2/TRBV6-3
j_gene: TRBJ2-2
d_gene: NA
abundance: few
CDR3nt: TGTGCCAGCAGAATACGAAAGAGACAGAGAGAGAACACCGGGGAGCTGTTTTTT
CDR3aa: CASRIRKRQRENTGELFF

v_gene: TRBV20-1
j_gene: TRBJ1-5
d_gene: TRBD1
abundance: NA
CDR3nt: TGCAGTGCTAGAGATCTCGGGGGGACAGGCTCCAATCAGCCCCAGCATTTT
CDR3aa: CSARDLGGTGSNQPQHF

v_gene: TRBV11-2
j_gene: TRBJ2-2
d_gene: NA
abundance: many
CDR3nt: TGTGCCAGCAGCTTCGGTTCGAGGGTATGGACCGGGGAGCTGTTTTTT
CDR3aa: CASSFGSRVWTGELFF

v_gene: TRBV10-3
j_gene: TRBJ2-1
d_gene: TRBD2
abundance: many
CDR3nt: TGTGCCATCAGTGTGACTAGCGGAGGGGTGGGGCAGTTCTTC
CDR3aa: CAISVTSGGVGQFF

v_gene: TRBV7-2
j_gene: TRBJ1-6
d_gene: NA
abundance: NA
CDR3nt: TGTGCCAGCAGCTTGCACGACCTAGGGAATAATTCACCCCTCCACTTT
CDR3aa: CASSLHDLGNNSPLHF

v_gene: TRBV20-1
j_gene: TRBJ1-3
d_gene: NA
abundance: many
CDR3nt: TGCAGTGCCCCGGTGGTTCCCGGAAACACCATATATTTT
CDR3aa: CSAPVVPGNTIYF

v_gene: TRBV20-1
j_gene: TRBJ2-4
d_gene: NA
abundance: many
CDR3nt: TGCAGTGCTAGAGGCCTACTAGCTGAAAACATTCAGTACTTC
CDR3aa: CSARGLLAENIQYF

v_gene: TRBV18
j_gene: TRBJ2-2
d_gene: NA
abundance: NA
CDR3nt: TGTGCCAGCTCACGCGGCGACGCCCGGAGGGTATCGAACACCGGGGAGCTGTTTTTT
CDR3aa: CASSRGDARRVSNTGELFF

v_gene: TRBV7-9
j_gene: TRBJ2-7
d_gene: TRBD1
abundance: many
CDR3nt: TGTGCCAGCAGCTTAGGGGGACAGAGCGAGCAGTACTTC
CDR3aa: CASSLGGQSEQYF

v_gene: TRBV7-9
j_gene: TRBJ2-3
d_gene: NA
abundance: many
CDR3nt: TGTGCCAGCAGCACATTCAGGGGTTCTAGCACAGATACGCAGTATTTT
CDR3aa: CASSTFRGSSTDTQYF

v_gene: TRBV20-1
j_gene: TRBJ2-1
d_gene: NA
abundance: NA
CDR3nt: TGCAGTGCTAGAGGGTTAGGGGGGGGGACATACAATGAGCAGTTCTTC
CDR3aa: CSARGLGGGTYNEQFF

v_gene: TRBV24-1
j_gene: TRBJ2-2
d_gene: NA
abundance: once
CDR3nt: TGTGCCACTCCGACCGGGGAGCTGTTTTTT
CDR3aa: CATPTGELFF

v_gene: TRBV19
j_gene: TRBJ1-1
d_gene: NA
abundance: NA
CDR3nt: TGTGCCAGTAGTCCGACGGGACGGGTGAACACTGAAGCTGTCTTT
CDR3aa: CASSPTGRVNTEAVF

v_gene: TRBV6-5
j_gene: TRBJ1-4
d_gene: NA
abundance: NA
CDR3nt: TGTGCCAGAAGACTAGCGGGAGAAGGTGAAAAACTGTTTTTT
CDR3aa: CARRLAGEGEKLFF

v_gene: TRBV7-2
j_gene: TRBJ1-2
d_gene: TRBD1
abundance: NA
CDR3nt: TGTGCCAGCAGGTCCGGGACAGGGTTTTATGGCTACACCTTC
CDR3aa: CASRSGTGFYGYTF

v_gene: TRBV5-5
j_gene: TRBJ1-2
d_gene: NA
abundance: many
CDR3nt: TGTGCCAGCAGCCGTAGTGCAAACTATGGCTACACCTTC
CDR3aa: CASSRSANYGYTF

v_gene: TRBV7-2
j_gene: TRBJ2-1
d_gene: TRBD2
abundance: many
CDR3nt: TGTGCCAGCAGCTCCTGGACTAGCGGGATCAACAATGAGCAGTTCTTC
CDR3aa: CASSSWTSGINNEQFF

v_gene: TRBV6-5
j_gene: TRBJ2-2
d_gene: NA
abundance: many
CDR3nt: TGTGCCAGCAGTTCCAGACAGACGAACACCGGGGAGCTGTTTTTT
CDR3aa: CASSSRQTNTGELFF

v_gene: TRBV20-1
j_gene: TRBJ2-3
d_gene: NA
abundance: many
CDR3nt: TGCAGTGCTAGCGTGAGCGGAGCCACAGATACGCAGTATTTT
CDR3aa: CSASVSGATDTQYF

v_gene: TRBV28
j_gene: TRBJ1-4
d_gene: NA
abundance: many
CDR3nt: TGTGCCAGCAGCCCCCCCCCTGTGGAAAAACTGTTTTTT
CDR3aa: CASSPPPVEKLFF

v_gene: TRBV9
j_gene: TRBJ2-7
d_gene: NA
abundance: few
CDR3nt: TGTGCCAGCAGCGTCGGGCAGGGTAGCCCCTACGAGCAGTACTTC
CDR3aa: CASSVGQGSPYEQYF

v_gene: TRBV24-1
j_gene: TRBJ2-7
d_gene: NA
abundance: NA
CDR3nt: TGTGCCACCAGTGATCCGGCCAGAGGCTCCTACGAGCAGTACTTC
CDR3aa: CATSDPARGSYEQYF

v_gene: TRBV6-1
j_gene: TRBJ1-6
d_gene: NA
abundance: many
CDR3nt: TGTGCCAGCGGAGAGAGGGTAGCGAATTCACCCCTCCACTTT
CDR3aa: CASGERVANSPLHF

v_gene: TRBV2
j_gene: TRBJ1-2
d_gene: NA
abundance: many
CDR3nt: TGTGCCAGCAATTGGAGGGAGGGCTACACCTTC
CDR3aa: CASNWREGYTF

v_gene: TRBV20-1
j_gene: TRBJ2-2
d_gene: TRBD2
abundance: many
CDR3nt: TGCAGTGCTAGAGAGGCAAAAGGACTAGCGAACACCGGGGAGCTGTTTTTT
CDR3aa: CSAREAKGLANTGELFF

v_gene: TRBV7-8
j_gene: TRBJ2-7
d_gene: NA
abundance: NA
CDR3nt: TGTGCCGGCAGCAGAGGACCTGATACCCCCTACGAGCAGTACTTC
CDR3aa: CAGSRGPDTPYEQYF

v_gene: TRBV10-3
j_gene: TRBJ1-2
d_gene: TRBD1
abundance: NA
CDR3nt: TGTGCCATCAGTGAGTCTGGGACAGGGACAAACTATGGCTACACCTTC
CDR3aa: CAISESGTGTNYGYTF

v_gene: TRBV6-5
j_gene: TRBJ1-3
d_gene: NA
abundance: many
CDR3nt: TGTGCCAGCCGTGGGCAGAGCTCTGGAAACACCATATATTTT
CDR3aa: CASRGQSSGNTIYF

v_gene: TRBV12-3/TRBV12-4
j_gene: TRBJ2-2
d_gene: TRBD2
abundance: NA
CDR3nt: TGTGCCAGCAGTTTAGCTAGCGGGGGAATGGTCGCGGGGCTGTTTTTT
CDR3aa: CASSLASGGMVAGLFF

v_gene: TRBV2
j_gene: TRBJ1-3
d_gene: NA
abundance: NA
CDR3nt: TGTGCCAGCAGAAGGGAATATGGCTACACCATATATTTT
CDR3aa: CASRREYGYTIYF

v_gene: TRBV20-1
j_gene: TRBJ1-5
d_gene: TRBD1
abundance: NA
CDR3nt: TGCAGTGCGACAGGGGGGAGTCAGCCCCAGCATTTT
CDR3aa: CSATGGSQPQHF